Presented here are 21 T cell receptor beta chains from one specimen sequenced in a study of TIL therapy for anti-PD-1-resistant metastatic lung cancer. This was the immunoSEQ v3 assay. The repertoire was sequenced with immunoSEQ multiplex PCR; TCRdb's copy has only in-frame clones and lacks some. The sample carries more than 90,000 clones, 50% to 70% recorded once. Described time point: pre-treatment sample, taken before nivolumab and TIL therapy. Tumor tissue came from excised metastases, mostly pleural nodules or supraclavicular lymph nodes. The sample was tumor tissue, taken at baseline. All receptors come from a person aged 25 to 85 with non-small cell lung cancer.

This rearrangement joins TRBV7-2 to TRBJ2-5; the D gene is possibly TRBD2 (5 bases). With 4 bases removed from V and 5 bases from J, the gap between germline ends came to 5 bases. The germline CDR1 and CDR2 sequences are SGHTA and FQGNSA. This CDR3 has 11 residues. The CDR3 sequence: CASSSGETQYF. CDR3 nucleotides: TGTGCCAGCAGCTCGGGGGAGACCCAGTACTTC.

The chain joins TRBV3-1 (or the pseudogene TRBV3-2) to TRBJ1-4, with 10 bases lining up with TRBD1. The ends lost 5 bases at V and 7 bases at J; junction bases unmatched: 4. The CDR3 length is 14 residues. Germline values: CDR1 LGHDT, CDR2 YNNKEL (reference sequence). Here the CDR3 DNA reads TGTGCCAGCAGCTTGGGACAGGGGCGTGAAAAACTGTTTTTT. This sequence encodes CASSLGQGREKLFF.

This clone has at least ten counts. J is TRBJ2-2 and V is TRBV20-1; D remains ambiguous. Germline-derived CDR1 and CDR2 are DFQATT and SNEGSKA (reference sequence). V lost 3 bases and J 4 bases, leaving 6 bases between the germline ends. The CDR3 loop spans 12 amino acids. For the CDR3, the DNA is TGCAGTGCTAGTAGGTTCACCGGGGAGCTGTTTTTT. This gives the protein CSASRFTGELFF.

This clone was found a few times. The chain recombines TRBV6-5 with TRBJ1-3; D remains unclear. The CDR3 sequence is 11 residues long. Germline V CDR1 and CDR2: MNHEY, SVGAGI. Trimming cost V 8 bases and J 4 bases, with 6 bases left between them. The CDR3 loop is CASGIGNTIYF. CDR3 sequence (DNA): TGTGCCAGCGGGATAGGAAACACCATATATTTT.

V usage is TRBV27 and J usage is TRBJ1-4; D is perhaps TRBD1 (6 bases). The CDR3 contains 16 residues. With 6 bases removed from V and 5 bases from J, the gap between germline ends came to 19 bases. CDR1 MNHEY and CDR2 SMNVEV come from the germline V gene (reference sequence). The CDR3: CASRPSTGLVNEKLFF. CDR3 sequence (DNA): TGTGCCAGCAGACCTTCCACAGGGTTGGTCAATGAAAAACTGTTTTTT.

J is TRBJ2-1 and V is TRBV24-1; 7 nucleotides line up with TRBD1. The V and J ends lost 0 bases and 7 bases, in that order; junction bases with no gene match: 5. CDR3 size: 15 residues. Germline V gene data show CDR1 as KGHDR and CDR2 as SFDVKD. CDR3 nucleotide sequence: TGTGCCACCAGTGATTTGGGTAGGGGGCAGAATGAGCAGTTCTTC. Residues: CATSDLGRGQNEQFF.

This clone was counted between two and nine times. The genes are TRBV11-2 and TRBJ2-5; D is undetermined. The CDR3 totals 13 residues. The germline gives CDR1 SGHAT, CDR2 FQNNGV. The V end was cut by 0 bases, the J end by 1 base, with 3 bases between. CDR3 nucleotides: TGTGCCAGCAGCTTAGATCGCCAAGAGACCCAGTACTTC. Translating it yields CASSLDRQETQYF.

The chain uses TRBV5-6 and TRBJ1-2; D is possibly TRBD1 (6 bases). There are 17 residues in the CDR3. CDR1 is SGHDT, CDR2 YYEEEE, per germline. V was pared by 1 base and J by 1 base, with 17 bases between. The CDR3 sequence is CASSLYFRTAYNYGYTF. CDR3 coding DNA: TGTGCCAGCAGCTTGTACTTCCGGACAGCTTATAACTATGGCTACACCTTC.

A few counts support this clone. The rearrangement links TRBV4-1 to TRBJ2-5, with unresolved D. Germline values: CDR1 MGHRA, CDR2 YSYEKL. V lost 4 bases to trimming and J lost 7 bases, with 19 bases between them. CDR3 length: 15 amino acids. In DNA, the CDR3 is TGCGCCAGCAGCCTGGGCCGGGCTGGTCCGGGGACCCAGTACTTC. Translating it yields CASSLGRAGPGTQYF.

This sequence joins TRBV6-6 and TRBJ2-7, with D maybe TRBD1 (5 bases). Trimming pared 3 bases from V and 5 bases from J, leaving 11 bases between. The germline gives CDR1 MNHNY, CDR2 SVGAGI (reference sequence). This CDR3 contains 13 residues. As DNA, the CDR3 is TGTGCCAGCAGTTATAGGGGTGGTAACGAGCAGTACTTC. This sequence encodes CASSYRGGNEQYF.

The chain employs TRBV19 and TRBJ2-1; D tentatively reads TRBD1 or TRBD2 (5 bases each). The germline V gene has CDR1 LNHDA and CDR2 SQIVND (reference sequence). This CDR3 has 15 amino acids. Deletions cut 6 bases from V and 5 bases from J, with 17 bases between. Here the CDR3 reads CASRLGDTLNNEQFF. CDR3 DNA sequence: TGTGCCAGTAGGTTGGGGGATACTTTGAACAATGAGCAGTTCTTC.

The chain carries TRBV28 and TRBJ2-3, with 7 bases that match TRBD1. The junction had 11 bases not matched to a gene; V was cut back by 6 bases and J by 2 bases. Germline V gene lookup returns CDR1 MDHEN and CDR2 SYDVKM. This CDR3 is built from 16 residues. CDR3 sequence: CASRRRQGRNTDTQYF. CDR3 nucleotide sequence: TGTGCCAGCAGACGTCGACAGGGTCGGAACACAGATACGCAGTATTTT.

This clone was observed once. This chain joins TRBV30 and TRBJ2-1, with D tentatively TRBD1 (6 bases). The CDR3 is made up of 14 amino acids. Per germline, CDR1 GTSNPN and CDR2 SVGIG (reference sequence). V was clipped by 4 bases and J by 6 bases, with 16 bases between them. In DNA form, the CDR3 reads TGTGCCTGGACAAGGACAGAGTTAATCAATGAGCAGTTCTTC. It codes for CAWTRTELINEQFF.

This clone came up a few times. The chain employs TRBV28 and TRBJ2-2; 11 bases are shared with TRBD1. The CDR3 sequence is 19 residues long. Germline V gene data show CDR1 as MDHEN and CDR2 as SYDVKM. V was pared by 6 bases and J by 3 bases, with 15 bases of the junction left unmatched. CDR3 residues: CASRPLRTGGAGDTGELFF. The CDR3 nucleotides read TGTGCCAGCAGGCCACTAAGGACAGGGGGCGCGGGGGACACCGGGGAGCTGTTTTTT.

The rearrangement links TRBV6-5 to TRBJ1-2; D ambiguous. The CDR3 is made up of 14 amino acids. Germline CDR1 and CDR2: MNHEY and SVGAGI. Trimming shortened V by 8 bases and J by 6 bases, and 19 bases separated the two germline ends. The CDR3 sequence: CASRSGLVVDGYTF. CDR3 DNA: TGTGCCAGCCGTAGTGGATTGGTCGTGGATGGCTACACCTTC.

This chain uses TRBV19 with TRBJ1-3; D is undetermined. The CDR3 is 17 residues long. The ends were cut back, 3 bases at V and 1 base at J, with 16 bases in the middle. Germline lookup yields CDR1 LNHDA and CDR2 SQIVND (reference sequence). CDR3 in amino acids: CASSIWGILTSGNTIYF. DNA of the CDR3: TGTGCCAGTAGTATTTGGGGTATCCTAACTTCTGGAAACACCATATATTTT.

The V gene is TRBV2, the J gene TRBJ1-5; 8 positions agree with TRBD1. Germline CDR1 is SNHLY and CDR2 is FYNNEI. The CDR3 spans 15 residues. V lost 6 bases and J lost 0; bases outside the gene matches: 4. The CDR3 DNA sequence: TGTGCCAGCAGGCAAGGGACAGGTAGCAATCAGCCCCAGCATTTT. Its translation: CASRQGTGSNQPQHF. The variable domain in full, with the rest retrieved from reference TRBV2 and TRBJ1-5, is EPEVTQTPSHQVTQMGQEVILRCVPISNHLYFYWYRQILGQKVEFLVSFYNNEISEKSEIFDDQFSVERPDGSNFTLKIRSTKLEDSAMYFCASRQGTGSNQPQHFGDGTRLSIL.

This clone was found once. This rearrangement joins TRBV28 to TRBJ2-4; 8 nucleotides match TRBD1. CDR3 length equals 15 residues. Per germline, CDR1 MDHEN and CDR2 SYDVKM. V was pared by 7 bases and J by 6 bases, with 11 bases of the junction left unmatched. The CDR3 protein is CASKLGTGGSNIQYF. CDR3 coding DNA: TGTGCCAGCAAACTGGGGACAGGAGGATCAAACATTCAGTACTTC.

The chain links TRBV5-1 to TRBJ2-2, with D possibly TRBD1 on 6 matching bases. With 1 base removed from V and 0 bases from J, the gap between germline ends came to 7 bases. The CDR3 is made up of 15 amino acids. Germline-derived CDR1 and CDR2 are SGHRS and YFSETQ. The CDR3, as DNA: TGCGCCAGCAGCTTGACAGGGCCGAACACCGGGGAGCTGTTTTTT. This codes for CASSLTGPNTGELFF.

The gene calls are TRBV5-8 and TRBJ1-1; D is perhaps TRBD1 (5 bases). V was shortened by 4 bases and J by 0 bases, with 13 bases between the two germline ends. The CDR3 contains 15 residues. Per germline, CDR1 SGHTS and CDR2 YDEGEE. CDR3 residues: CASSLPGSMNTEAFF. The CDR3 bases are TGTGCCAGCAGCCTCCCAGGGAGCATGAACACTGAAGCTTTCTTT. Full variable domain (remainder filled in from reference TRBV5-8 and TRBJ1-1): EAGVTQSPTHLIKTRGQQATLRCSPISGHTSVYWYQQALGLGLQFLLWYDEGEERNRGNFPPRFSGRQFPNYSSELNVNALELEDSALYLCASSLPGSMNTEAFFGQGTRLTVV.

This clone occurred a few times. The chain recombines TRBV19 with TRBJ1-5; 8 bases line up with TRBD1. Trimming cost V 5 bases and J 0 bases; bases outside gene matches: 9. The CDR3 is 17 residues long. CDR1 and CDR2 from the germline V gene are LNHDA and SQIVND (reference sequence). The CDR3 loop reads CASSPRDRLSSNQPQHF. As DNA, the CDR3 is TGTGCCAGTAGTCCCCGGGACAGGCTATCTAGCAATCAGCCCCAGCATTTT.